Below, one TCR beta chain is given with its context. Its antigen is unidentified. Germline trimming cut 5 bases from V and 6 bases from J; bases unmatched to any gene: 14. The CDR3 spans 18 residues. The germline V gene encodes CDR1 SGHTA and CDR2 FQGNSA. This entry belongs to a study of T-cell memory formation after mild COVID-19. Findings and limits, study-wide: Balance between CD4 and CD8 was seen in clones contracting day 15 to 85, and a CD4+ lean was seen in later expanders.

TCRdb itself ran the 5' RACE reads through MiXCR, one entry per CDR3 protein. The data contain 450,000 to 650,000 distinct CDR3 sequences, around 17% of them seen just once; the ten biggest clones take up 12%. J is TRBJ2-3 and V is TRBV7-2, with 13 bases fitting TRBD2. The clonotype was recovered from an adult woman who had mild COVID-19 (a few samples of this study predate the infection). Cell type and time point are not known. The specimen was PBMCs or a T cell subset sorted from them (not recorded which). The DNA for the CDR3 is TGTGCCAGCAGCCCCGGGACTAGCGGGGCTCTCGTTCTTGATACGCAGTATTTT. Protein sequence: CASSPGTSGALVLDTQYF.